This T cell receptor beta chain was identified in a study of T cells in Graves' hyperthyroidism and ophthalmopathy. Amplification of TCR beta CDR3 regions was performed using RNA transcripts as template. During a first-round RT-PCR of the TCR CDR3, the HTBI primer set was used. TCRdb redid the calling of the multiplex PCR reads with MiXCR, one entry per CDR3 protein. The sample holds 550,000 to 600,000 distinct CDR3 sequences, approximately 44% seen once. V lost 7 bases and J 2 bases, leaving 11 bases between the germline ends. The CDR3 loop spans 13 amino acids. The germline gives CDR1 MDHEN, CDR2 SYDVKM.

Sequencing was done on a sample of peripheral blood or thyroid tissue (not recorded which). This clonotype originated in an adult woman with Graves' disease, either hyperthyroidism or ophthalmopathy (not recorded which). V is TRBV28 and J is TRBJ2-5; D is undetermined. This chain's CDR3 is CASTPTPQETQYF. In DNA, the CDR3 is TGTGCCAGCACCCCGACTCCTCAAGAGACCCAGTACTTC.